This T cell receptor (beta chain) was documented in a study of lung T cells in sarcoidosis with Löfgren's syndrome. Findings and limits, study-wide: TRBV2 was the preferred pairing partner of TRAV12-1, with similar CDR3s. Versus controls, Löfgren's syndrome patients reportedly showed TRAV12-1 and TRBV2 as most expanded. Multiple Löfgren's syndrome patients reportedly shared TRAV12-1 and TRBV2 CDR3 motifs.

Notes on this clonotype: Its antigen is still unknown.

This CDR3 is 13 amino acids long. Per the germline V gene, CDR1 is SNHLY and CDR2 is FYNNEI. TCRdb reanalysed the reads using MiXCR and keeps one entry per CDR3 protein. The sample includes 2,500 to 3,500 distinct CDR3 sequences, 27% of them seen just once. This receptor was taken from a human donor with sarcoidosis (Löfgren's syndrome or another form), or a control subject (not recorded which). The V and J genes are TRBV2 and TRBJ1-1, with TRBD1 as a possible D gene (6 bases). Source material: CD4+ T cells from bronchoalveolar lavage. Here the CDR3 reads CTGCWTANTEAFF. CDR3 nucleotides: TGTACCGGCTGTTGGACAGCGAACACTGAAGCTTTCTTT.